This T cell receptor beta chain was identified in a study of blood T cell repertoires in COVID-19. Background on the study: COVID-19 samples from acute and convalescent phases originated in the United States, Italy and Spain.

Germline lookup yields CDR1 GTSNPN and CDR2 SVGIG (reference sequence). CDR3 length: 15 residues. Sequencing used immunoSEQ multiplex PCR; TCRdb keeps in-frame clones, though not all of them. The top ten hold approximately 2% of the sample, which has 140,000 to 150,000 clones, around 72% seen once. This TCR was recovered from a woman aged 55 to 70 with acute or convalescent COVID-19. The rearrangement uses TRBV30 and TRBJ2-3; a weak D match, TRBD2 (6 bases). Sequencing was carried out using peripheral blood. The CDR3 bases are TGTGGGCCTGGCGATCAGCGGGCCGCGGGAGATACGCAGTATTTT. Translation gives CGPGDQRAAGDTQYF.